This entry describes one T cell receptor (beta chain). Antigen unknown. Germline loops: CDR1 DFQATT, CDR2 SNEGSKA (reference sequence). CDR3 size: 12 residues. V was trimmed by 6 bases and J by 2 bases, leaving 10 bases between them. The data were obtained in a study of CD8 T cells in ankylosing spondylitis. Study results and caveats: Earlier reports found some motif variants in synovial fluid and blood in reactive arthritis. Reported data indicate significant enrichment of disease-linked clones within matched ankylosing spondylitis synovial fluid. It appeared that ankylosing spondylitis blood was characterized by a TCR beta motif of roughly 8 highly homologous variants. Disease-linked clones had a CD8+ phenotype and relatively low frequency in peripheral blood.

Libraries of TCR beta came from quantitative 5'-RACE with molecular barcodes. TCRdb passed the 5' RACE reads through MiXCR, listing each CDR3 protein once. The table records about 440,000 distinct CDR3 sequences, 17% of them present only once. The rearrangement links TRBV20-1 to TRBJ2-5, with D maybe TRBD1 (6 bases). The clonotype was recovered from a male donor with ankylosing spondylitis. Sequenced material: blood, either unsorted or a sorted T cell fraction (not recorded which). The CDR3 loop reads CSARTVQETQYF. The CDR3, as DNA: TGCAGTGCAAGGACAGTTCAAGAGACCCAGTACTTC.